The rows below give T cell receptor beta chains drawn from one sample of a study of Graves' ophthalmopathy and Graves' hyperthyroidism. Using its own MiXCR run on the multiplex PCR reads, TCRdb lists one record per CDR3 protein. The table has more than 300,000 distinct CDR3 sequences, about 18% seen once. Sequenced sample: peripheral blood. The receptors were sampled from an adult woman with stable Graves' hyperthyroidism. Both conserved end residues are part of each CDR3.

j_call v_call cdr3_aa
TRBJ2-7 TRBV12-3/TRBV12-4 CASSFGGRQGYEQYF
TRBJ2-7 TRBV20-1 CSATTGTAYYEQYF
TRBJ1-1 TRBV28 CASSFSSTEAFF
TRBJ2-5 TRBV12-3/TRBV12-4 CASSLATEETQYF
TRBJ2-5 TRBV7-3 CASSPGRFGETQYF
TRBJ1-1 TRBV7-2 CASSQGRMNTEAFF
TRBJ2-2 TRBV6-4 CASKSRVGVPITGELFF
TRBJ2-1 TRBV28 CASSLFGTSGSANEQFF
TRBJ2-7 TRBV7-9 CASSHRDNYEQYF
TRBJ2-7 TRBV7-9 CASSLIAGGPYEQYF
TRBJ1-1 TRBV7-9 CASSLGYPWQANTEAFF